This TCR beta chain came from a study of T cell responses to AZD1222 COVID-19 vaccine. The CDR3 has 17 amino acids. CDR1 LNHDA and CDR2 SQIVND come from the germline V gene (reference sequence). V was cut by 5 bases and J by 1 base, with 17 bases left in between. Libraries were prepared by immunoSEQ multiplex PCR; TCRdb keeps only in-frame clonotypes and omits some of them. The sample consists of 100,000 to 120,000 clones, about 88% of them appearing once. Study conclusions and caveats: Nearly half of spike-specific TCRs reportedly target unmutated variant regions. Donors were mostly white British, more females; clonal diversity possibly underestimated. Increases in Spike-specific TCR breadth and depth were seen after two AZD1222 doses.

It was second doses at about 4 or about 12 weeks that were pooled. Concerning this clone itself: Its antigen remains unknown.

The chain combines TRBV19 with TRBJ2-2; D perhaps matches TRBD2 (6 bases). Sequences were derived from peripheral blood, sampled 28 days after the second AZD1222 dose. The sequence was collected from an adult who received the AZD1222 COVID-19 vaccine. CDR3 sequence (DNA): TGTGCCAGTAGTCGTCAGCTGGGAGGCCGGAACACCGGGGAGCTGTTTTTT. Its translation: CASSRQLGGRNTGELFF.